This T cell receptor beta chain was documented in a study of blood T cell repertoires in COVID-19 (dated by TCRdb to the early 2020s). General notes on the study: Collaborator samples came from the United States, Italy and Spain and covered acute and convalescent phases of COVID-19. The material from the prospective study consisted of cDNA or gDNA derived from T cells, B-cell-depleted T cells, or PBMCs. Deeply sampled blood TCRbeta repertoires from subjects exposed to, actively infected with, or recovered from COVID-19 were included in the dataset. The repertoires were released in a freely available public database intended as a resource for research on the immune response to SARS-CoV-2. The samples were drawn from two sources: the first 160 participants of the ongoing ImmuneRACE study, and 950 to 1,500 subjects contributed by 6 global collaborators. The sample metadata nearly always contained a de-identified subject ID, COVID-19 status, age in years and sex. HLA class I and class II types, where available, came from metadata supplied by the sample provider rather than from assay-based typing. Here is what the overall study found, with its caveats: The quantity of clinical and demographic metadata differed by source and by participant and was supplied without curation.

TCRbeta CDR3 regions were amplified from genomic DNA using the immunoSEQ Assay, a bias-controlled multiplex PCR. The study's own analysis went as follows. The number of nucleated cells in each sample was estimated by amplification of reference gene primers within the assay. To quantify the absolute abundance of each unique TCRbeta CDR3 rearrangement, sequence reads were collapsed and filtered. Productive Simpson clonality was computed per sample as the square root of Simpson's diversity index over productive rearrangements. As stored in TCRdb, this immuneACCESS dataset retains in-frame rearrangements with V and J assigned. A fraction of the clones does not appear; measured against another copy, unresolved V genes explain less than half of the discrepancy, and the remainder lacks a known reason. V, J and clone size were drawn from that table, and D and trimming were deduced from the DNA. This sample comprises some 100,000 clones, 70% to 90% of them detected only once. The ten most abundant clones make up around 2.1% of the sample.

Details on this clone: Its antigen remains unidentified. Base quality data are lacking; no much larger clone is found one base away.

One collaborating source in Seattle enrolled patients while the patients were actively infected and followed the patients over time throughout the course of disease. The collaborating institutions used their own protocols to collect whole blood in K2EDTA tubes. Collaborator samples were shipped for TCRbeta analysis as frozen whole blood, isolated PBMCs, or DNA extracted from either sample type. There are 14 amino acids in the CDR3, from cysteine to phenylalanine inclusive. The only DNA kept is the CDR3, 42 bases in frame from the first base. Trimming accounts for 8 bases at V and 1 base at J, while the number of junction bases matched to no gene is 4. CDR1 and CDR2 are read off the germline V gene as SNHLY and FYNNEI.

Sequenced: peripheral blood. The TCR originated in a man aged 50 or older with COVID-19, enrolled during active disease. This receptor chain uses TRBV2 and TRBJ2-1, with 8 bases in between that match TRBD2. The DNA sequence reads TGTGCCAGCCAGGCGGGGGGTTCCTACAATGAGCAGTTCTTC. It codes for CASQAGGSYNEQFF.